In this sample, the clone carrying this TCR beta chain turned up a few times. The antigen is not known. The record originates from a study of cytomegalovirus exposure and HLA in healthy donors. A multiplex PCR was run with 60 Vbeta primers and 13 Jbeta primers. Profiling relied on immunoSEQ multiplex PCR, and the TCRdb table lists in-frame clones only, not all of them. The sample consists of around 150,000 clones, around 60% of them appearing once. General study points: Later genetic work tied a missense DCLRE1C variant to beta-chain V and J trimming. Earlier results showed most TCR beta V segments being productive about 87% or about 30% of the time. Later work found most CMV-associated TCR beta chains apparently HLA-restricted.

Germline assignment: CDR1 MNHEY and CDR2 SMNVEV (reference sequence). V shed 5 bases and J shed 1 base, with 11 bases lying between them. This CDR3 comprises 14 residues. This clonotype was sampled from a woman aged 55-70 years in good health and CMV-seropositive. Sequencing was done on a sample of PBMCs. The rearrangement joins TRBV27 to TRBJ1-1, with TRBD1 as a possible D gene (6 bases). CDR3 in amino acids: CASSPYRENTEAFF. The CDR3 DNA is TGTGCCAGCAGTCCATACAGGGAGAACACTGAAGCTTTCTTT.